A selection of T cell receptor beta chains follows, all from one sample in a study of T cells after yellow fever vaccination. Each CDR3 protein gets one entry after TCRdb re-called the 5' RACE reads with MiXCR. The sample records under 150,000 distinct CDR3 sequences, 6.5% to 8.5% being singletons. The sequencing used CD4+ T cells sorted from PBMCs, collected 5 days after the yellow fever booster vaccination. These receptors were taken from a young man who received the YFV17D yellow fever vaccine. The CDR3 runs from the conserved cysteine through the conserved F or W.

>TRBJ1-2|TRBV20-1|12
CSAPLHNYGYTF
>TRBJ2-1|TRBV27|16
CASSLLAGGSPGEQFF
>TRBJ2-3|TRBV7-7|13
CASSSDLADTQYF
>TRBJ2-2|TRBV5-1|15
CASSFSGSDTGELFF
>TRBJ1-1|TRBV2|13
CASNKEANTEAFF
>TRBJ1-1|TRBV5-1|12
CASSYSSTEAFF
>TRBJ2-5|TRBV19|13
CASSVPEQETQYF
>TRBJ2-7|TRBV18|15
CASSPRLPSGNEQYF
>TRBJ2-7|TRBV7-9|14
CASSWGLANNEQYF
>TRBJ2-1|TRBV5-1|16
CASSETGPPSYNEQFF
>TRBJ2-7|TRBV2|13
CASSEGVMSEQYF
>TRBJ2-1|TRBV28|16
CASSLRGRGGGNEQFF
>TRBJ2-1|TRBV20-1|15
CSAISGVVIDNEQFF
>TRBJ2-7|TRBV18|15
CASSPGREGSYEQYF
>TRBJ2-1|TRBV10-3|16
CAITNLLSEAYNEQFF
>TRBJ1-1|TRBV7-9|14
CASSRGTLGTEAFF
>TRBJ1-3|TRBV7-2|14
CASSLADHGNTIYF
>TRBJ2-7|TRBV3-1|14
CASSPGRVAYEQYF
>TRBJ2-3|TRBV5-1|14
CASSLTSDTDTQYF
>TRBJ2-1|TRBV29-1|11
CSVRQGSEQFF
>TRBJ2-7|TRBV29-1|13
CSVDGPTGDEQYF
>TRBJ2-1|TRBV20-1|11
CSGKRYNEQFF
>TRBJ2-2|TRBV5-1|14
CASSFTGITGELFF
>TRBJ2-1|TRBV6-5|15
CASGYSGRAYNEQFF
>TRBJ2-3|TRBV6-1|15
CASRERAGGTDTQYF
>TRBJ1-1|TRBV5-6|16
CASSPTGVWPNTEAFF
>TRBJ2-1|TRBV5-6|15
CASSLVYKGYNEQFF
>TRBJ2-2|TRBV5-1|14
CASSWGGPTGELFF
>TRBJ2-7|TRBV5-4|17
CASSSKGQERGSYEQYF
>TRBJ2-1|TRBV20-1|13
CSARDAGGNEQFF
>TRBJ2-1|TRBV14|17
CASSQTSGRALVNEQFF
>TRBJ2-7|TRBV7-9|15
CASSFLSPPGNEQYF
>TRBJ2-1|TRBV20-1|12
CSAAEPYNEQFF
>TRBJ2-1|TRBV20-1|11
CSASYHGEQFF
>TRBJ1-5|TRBV10-1|13
CASSGDGNQPQHF
>TRBJ2-2|TRBV20-1|14
CSALGLENTGELFF
>TRBJ2-7|TRBV7-2|14
CASSLDRGRFEQYF
>TRBJ2-3|TRBV19|16
CASKWRGTSSTDTQYF
>TRBJ2-3|TRBV4-2|16
CASSPDGLAKSYTQYF
>TRBJ2-2|TRBV6-2/TRBV6-3|15
CASLTGPRNTGELFF
>TRBJ2-7|TRBV12-3/TRBV12-4|15
CASSLDSGRRYEQYF
>TRBJ2-7|TRBV29-1|13
CSVDYTSGSGQYF
>TRBJ2-7|TRBV20-1|15
CSASTGTSGRDEQYF
>TRBJ2-3|TRBV20-1|14
CSAGTSGSLNTQYF
>TRBJ1-1|TRBV20-1|13
CSARSTGSTEAFF
>TRBJ2-7|TRBV10-3|13
CAISESLGTEQYF
>TRBJ2-2|TRBV9|13
CASSGTNTGELFF
>TRBJ2-4|TRBV4-3|16
CASSKGQGSAKNIQYF
>TRBJ2-2|TRBV5-6|16
CASSLEVGVGTGELFF
>TRBJ2-1|TRBV10-1|13
CASSEDLFNEQFF
>TRBJ1-1|TRBV18|15
CASSSSRGMNTEAFF
>TRBJ2-4|TRBV6-1|14
CASGFKRGDNIQYF
>TRBJ1-1|TRBV28|13
CASSLGAETEAFF
>TRBJ2-2|TRBV10-3|14
CAISVVEGAGELFF
>TRBJ2-1|TRBV6-2/TRBV6-3|13
CASSYSTPIEQFF
>TRBJ2-7|TRBV30|12
CAWTVGSGKQYF
>TRBJ1-5|TRBV5-1|13
CASSEGPGQPQHF